This T cell receptor (beta chain) derives from a study of T-cell reconstitution after alpha-beta-depleted transplantation in children. Overall study findings and caveats: By about two months after transplant, alpha-beta T cells reportedly arose from several hundred graft clones that had expanded. The study traced high day-60 TCRbeta diversity in some patients to surviving recipient T cells and thymic progenitors. At the one-year point after transplant, T-cell counts and TCRbeta diversity were found to come mostly from T cells that had been newly produced.

The library targeted TCRbeta and was prepared with unique molecular identifiers. MiXCR, applied by TCRdb to the PCR reads, yields one record per CDR3 protein. Among around 100,000 distinct CDR3 sequences, roughly 6% were seen once, and the ten largest hold roughly 5.5%. Ten or more counts support this clonotype. Its antigen is unknown. The germline V gene encodes CDR1 SGHRS and CDR2 YFSETQ. Trimming removed 0 bases from V and 2 bases from J, with 9 bases in between. The CDR3 loop spans 15 amino acids. The starting material was PBMCs, mostly from graft donor cells, obtained 60 days after TCRalphabeta/CD19-depleted stem cell transplant. The chain uses TRBV5-1 and TRBJ2-1; D unclear. The receptor comes from a female patient aged 2-10 years who had a stem cell transplant for Fanconi anemia, so the T cells may come from the graft donor. CDR3 loop: CASSLVEDPYNEQFF. The CDR3 DNA sequence: TGCGCCAGCAGCTTGGTTGAGGACCCCTACAATGAGCAGTTCTTC.